The 30 T cell receptor beta chains presented below share a single source sample, sequenced in a study of T cell repertoires in cytomegalovirus infection. Their specific antigens are unknown. TCRdb fed the reads into MiXCR, producing one record per CDR3 protein. The sample has some 920,000 distinct CDR3 sequences; less than 35% are singletons. The sample in question was cultured CD8+ T cells from PBMCs, obtained from culture after CMV antigen stimulation. These receptors were obtained from a human donor in good health (CMV status not recorded). Some clones in this sample may be carry-over from other donors' samples.

This sequence joins TRBV4-3 and TRBJ2-3, with D possibly TRBD2 on 6 matching bases. This CDR3 contains 17 residues. Germline lookup yields CDR1 LGHNA and CDR2 YSLEER. Trimming left V 3 bases short and J 6 bases short, with 22 bases between. Here the CDR3 DNA reads TGCGCCAGCAGCCAGGATGCAACGGCGGGGCTGGTGGATACGCAGTATTTT. It yields the protein CASSQDATAGLVDTQYF.

The chain recombines TRBV19 with TRBJ2-1, with 8 bases matching TRBD2. This CDR3 is built from 15 residues. The junction had 5 bases not matched to a gene; V was cut back by 7 bases and J by 0 bases. CDR1 and CDR2 (germline): LNHDA, SQIVND (reference sequence). The CDR3 protein is CASTGGQSSYNEQFF. As DNA, the CDR3 is TGTGCCAGTACGGGAGGGCAGAGCTCCTACAATGAGCAGTTCTTC.

This rearrangement joins TRBV2 to TRBJ1-1, with TRBD1 matching over 8 bases. CDR3 length: 17 amino acids. The germline V gene has CDR1 SNHLY and CDR2 FYNNEI. V lost 6 bases, J lost 5 bases, and 17 bases stayed unmatched. The CDR3 here is CASSQAGRGRFGTEAFF. For the CDR3, the DNA is TGTGCCAGCAGCCAAGCGGGCAGGGGGCGATTCGGGACTGAAGCTTTCTTT.

The chain links TRBV27 to TRBJ1-1; 7 bases line up with TRBD1. V lost 5 bases, J lost 4 bases, and 10 bases stayed unmatched. This CDR3 comprises 15 residues. Germline V CDR1 and CDR2: MNHEY, SMNVEV (reference sequence). The chain's CDR3 is CASSPNMQGGTEAFF. The CDR3 DNA reads TGTGCCAGCAGTCCTAACATGCAGGGGGGCACTGAAGCTTTCTTT.

The chain carries TRBV11-2 and TRBJ2-4; D is undetermined. Trimming took 0 bases from V and 8 from J, leaving 11 bases between them. The germline gives CDR1 SGHAT, CDR2 FQNNGV. The length of the CDR3 is 14 residues. The CDR3 DNA sequence: TGTGCCAGCAGCTTAGATCTAAACACCTACATTCAGTACTTC. Translating it yields CASSLDLNTYIQYF.

This clonotype turned up a few times. The chain combines TRBV10-3 with TRBJ2-1; D assignment may be TRBD1 or TRBD2 (6 bases each). V lost 2 bases and J lost 5, with 13 bases in between. The CDR3 extends over 15 amino acids. Germline V gives CDR1 ENHRY, CDR2 SYGVKD. CDR3 sequence: CAISEGRGQDNEQFF. The CDR3, as DNA: TGTGCCATCAGTGAGGGACGGGGGCAGGACAATGAGCAGTTCTTC.

The chain has TRBV19 and TRBJ1-5, with TRBD1 matching over 7 bases. The V gene's germline CDR1 is LNHDA and CDR2 SQIVND (reference sequence). The CDR3 extends over 15 amino acids. J was trimmed by 0 bases and V by 6 bases; bases with no gene match: 5. The CDR3 spells CASRTGILSNQPQHF. The CDR3 DNA sequence: TGTGCCAGTAGGACAGGGATCCTTAGCAATCAGCCCCAGCATTTT.

With respect to this clonotype: Without the conserved terminal phenylalanine or tryptophan, this CDR3 likely stems from a read error. The chain carries TRBV2 and TRBJ2-5; 10 bases are shared with TRBD1. The V gene end was trimmed by 7 bases and the J gene end by 4 bases; junction bases not matched to a gene: 3. CDR1 is SNHLY and CDR2 is FYNNEI in the germline V gene. CDR3 length equals 13 residues. The CDR3 region is CASTDRGRETQYL. CDR3 DNA sequence: TGTGCCAGCACCGACAGGGGGCGAGAGACCCAGTACTTA.

In its sample, this clonotype was seen a few times. The rearrangement uses TRBV11-2 and TRBJ1-2; 7 bases match TRBD1. The V and J ends lost 8 bases and 8 bases, in that order; junction bases with no gene match: 11. This CDR3 contains 13 residues. Germline V lookup: CDR1 SGHAT, CDR2 FQNNGV. The CDR3 DNA reads TGTGCCAGCCCGGGTGGCAGGGGGGACGGCTACACCTTC. It yields the protein CASPGGRGDGYTF.

The CDR3 reads CASRFGGNSYEQYF. The CDR3 nucleotides read TGTGCCAGCAGGTTTGGGGGAAACTCCTACGAGCAGTACTTC. This chain joins TRBV6-5 and TRBJ2-7; D is tentatively TRBD1 or TRBD2 (5 bases each). Trimming pared 6 bases from V and 0 bases from J, leaving 12 bases between. Germline lookup yields CDR1 MNHEY and CDR2 SVGAGI. The CDR3 is 14 residues long.

This clonotype was seen a handful of times. The V gene is TRBV6-2 or TRBV6-3, the J gene TRBJ1-1; TRBD1 might be the D (5 bases). Looked up from germline, CDR1 is MNHEY and CDR2 is SVGEGT. This CDR3 comprises 13 residues. V lost 4 bases, J lost 5 bases, and 11 bases lay in between. The CDR3, as DNA: TGTGCCAGCAGTTGGGAGGCAGGGACTGAAGCTTTCTTT. It codes for CASSWEAGTEAFF.

A note on this clonotype: Compared with germline, one end of the junction differs, possibly owing to a read error. The V gene is TRBV6-6, the J gene TRBJ1-1; D possibly corresponds to TRBD1 (6 bases). Germline values: CDR1 MNHNY, CDR2 SVGAGI (reference sequence). The CDR3 runs to 15 residues. The CDR3 is CASSYSLTGNAEAFF. CDR3 bases: TGTGCCAGCAGTTACAGCCTAACAGGGAACGCTGAAGCTTTCTTT.

The chain uses TRBV20-1 and TRBJ2-4; TRBD2 matches 12 bases. The CDR3 loop spans 15 amino acids. The germline V gene has CDR1 DFQATT and CDR2 SNEGSKA (reference sequence). V shed 1 base and J 8 bases; nucleotides not matched to a gene: 6. CDR3 sequence reads: CSARATSGGRDIQYF. In nucleotides, the CDR3 is TGCAGTGCTAGAGCAACTAGCGGGGGGCGGGACATTCAGTACTTC.

As concerns this clonotype: An end of the junction differs from the germline gene, which may be a read error. The gene calls are TRBV25-1 and TRBJ1-4; D gene ambiguous. CDR1 MGHDK and CDR2 SYGVNS come from the germline V gene. This CDR3 has 13 amino acids. CDR3 bases: TGTGCCAGCAACTGGGCGCCTAATGAAAAACGGTTTTTT. Encoded protein: CASNWAPNEKRFF.

Worth noting for this clonotype: The junction shows a germline mismatch at one end, possibly a read error. The chain uses TRBV7-6 and TRBJ2-3, with TRBD2 identical over 9 bases. Germline loops: CDR1 SGHVS, CDR2 FNYEAQ. The CDR3 sequence is 15 residues long. The CDR3 is CASSGGGVGADTQYF. CDR3 bases: TGTGCCAGCAGCGGCGGGGGGGTAGGGGCAGATACACAGTATTTT.

The chain joins TRBV19 to TRBJ1-1; D is undetermined. The germline V gene encodes CDR1 LNHDA and CDR2 SQIVND (reference sequence). The CDR3 consists of 12 residues. Trimming took off 7 bases at V and 4 bases at J, with 10 bases between the two ends. CDR3 nucleotides: TGTGCCAGTACTCGGGAGAGCACTGAAGCTTTCTTT. It translates to CASTRESTEAFF.

In this sample, this clonotype turned up a few times. This sequence joins TRBV19 and TRBJ2-1, with D unresolved. Between the trimmed V and J ends, which lost 7 bases and 0 bases, there was a span of 7 bases. The V gene's germline CDR1 is LNHDA and CDR2 SQIVND (reference sequence). The CDR3 runs to 13 residues. CDR3 region: CASISSSYNEQFF. CDR3 DNA sequence: TGTGCCAGTATTTCCAGCTCCTACAATGAGCAGTTCTTC.

This chain links TRBV4-1 with TRBJ2-1; 7 bases agree with TRBD1. The ends lost 5 bases at V and 8 bases at J; junction bases unmatched: 6. Germline V gene lookup returns CDR1 MGHRA and CDR2 YSYEKL. CDR3 length equals 13 residues. The CDR3 protein is CASSDRQGDEQFF. The CDR3 region has the DNA TGCGCCAGCAGCGACCGACAGGGAGATGAGCAGTTCTTC.

The CDR3: CASRGQGWSEAFF. The CDR3, as DNA: TGTGCCAGCAGGGGTCAGGGGTGGTCTGAAGCTTTCTTT. The rearrangement links TRBV27 to TRBJ1-1, with D maybe TRBD1 (6 bases). There are 13 residues in the CDR3. In germline, CDR1 is MNHEY, CDR2 SMNVEV (reference sequence). Trimming removed 6 bases from V and 6 bases from J, with 14 bases in between.

This clonotype came up a few times. The chain employs TRBV4-1 and TRBJ1-4; 10 positions match TRBD1. The CDR3 consists of 16 residues. V trimming: 1 base; J trimming: 8 bases; junction bases outside the gene matches: 7. Looked up from germline, CDR1 is MGHRA and CDR2 is YSYEKL. Here the CDR3 DNA reads TGCGCCAGCAGCCAAGGGCCGGGACAGGGGATGGAAAAACTGTTTTTT. It encodes CASSQGPGQGMEKLFF.

This chain joins TRBV24-1 and TRBJ2-5; TRBD1 aligns across 8 bases. Germline loops: CDR1 KGHDR, CDR2 SFDVKD. V shed 3 bases and J 2 bases; nucleotides not matched to a gene: 4. The CDR3 length is 15 residues. As DNA, the CDR3 is TGTGCCACCAGTGATGTGGACAGGGATCAAGAGACCCAGTACTTC. Translating it yields CATSDVDRDQETQYF.

The chain links TRBV24-1 to TRBJ2-2, with unresolved D. The ends were cut back, 5 bases at V and 6 bases at J, with 12 bases in the middle. Germline V gives CDR1 KGHDR, CDR2 SFDVKD. The CDR3 is 14 residues long. The CDR3 DNA is TGTGCCACCAGTGGTTTCGGAGCACCCGGGGAGCTGTTTTTT. It specifies CATSGFGAPGELFF.

The chain is built from TRBV24-1 and TRBJ2-1; D ambiguous. In germline, CDR1 is KGHDR, CDR2 SFDVKD. V lost 4 bases and J 0 bases, leaving 27 bases between the germline ends. The CDR3 covers 21 residues. CDR3 bases: TGTGCCACCAGTGAAACCATCAGGAAGATGCCCGGAAAAAGCTCCTACAATGAGCAGTTCTTC. Translating it yields CATSETIRKMPGKSSYNEQFF.

In this sample, this clonotype turned up many times. The chain links TRBV7-8 to TRBJ2-1, with TRBD2 identical over 9 bases. J was trimmed by 4 bases and V by 5 bases; bases with no gene match: 9. Germline loops: CDR1 SGHVS, CDR2 FQNEAQ. The CDR3 runs to 16 residues. The CDR3 bases are TGTGCCAGCAGCCCCGCCCTAGCGGGGACTTACAATGAGCAGTTCTTC. Translation: CASSPALAGTYNEQFF. The full variable domain, its missing parts supplied by reference TRBV7-8 and TRBJ2-1, is GAGVSQSPRYKVAKRGQDVALRCDPISGHVSLFWYQQALGQGPEFLTYFQNEAQLDKSGLPSDRFFAERPEGSVSTLKIQRTQQEDSAVYLCASSPALAGTYNEQFFGPGTRLTVL.

V and J are TRBV4-1 and TRBJ1-1; 9 bases line up with TRBD1. CDR1 and CDR2 from the germline V gene are MGHRA and YSYEKL. This CDR3 contains 14 residues. V lost 6 bases to trimming and J lost 6 bases; unmatched junction nucleotides: 8. CDR3 amino acids: CASSAGTGTAEAFF. The CDR3 coding sequence is TGCGCCAGCAGTGCCGGGACAGGGACAGCTGAAGCTTTCTTT.

In its sample, this clonotype was seen a few times. This chain joins TRBV9 and TRBJ1-1; 9 nucleotides align to TRBD1. Germline assignment: CDR1 SGDLS and CDR2 YYNGEE. The CDR3 length is 16 residues. Trimming at V came to 3 bases and at J to 5 bases, leaving 11 bases not matched to a gene. The CDR3 coding sequence is TGTGCCAGCAGCGACAGGGGGCGGGTGGCGAATACTGAAGCTTTCTTT. This gives the protein CASSDRGRVANTEAFF.

J is TRBJ1-2 and V is TRBV5-1, with TRBD1 identical over 12 bases. CDR1 is SGHRS, CDR2 YFSETQ, per germline. V shed 2 bases, J shed 6 bases, and the junction held 11 bases outside the gene matches. This CDR3 spans 17 amino acids. CDR3 DNA sequence: TGCGCCAGCAGCTTTGAGCCGGGACAGGGGGCTAAGGATGGCTACACCTTC. Translated: CASSFEPGQGAKDGYTF. The whole variable domain, filled in from reference TRBV5-1 and TRBJ1-2, reads KAGVTQTPRYLIKTRGQQVTLSCSPISGHRSVSWYQQTPGQGLQFLFEYFSETQRNKGNFPGRFSGRQFSNSRSEMNVSTLELGDSALYLCASSFEPGQGAKDGYTFGSGTRLTVV.

This clonotype was recorded at least ten times. The rearrangement joins TRBV7-2 to TRBJ2-7; TRBD2 agrees at 11 bases. Trimming took 3 bases from V and 4 from J; bases not matched to a gene: 2. The CDR3 totals 14 residues. Germline CDR1 SGHTA, CDR2 FQGNSA. The CDR3 protein is CASSFSGGDYEQYF. CDR3 in DNA: TGTGCCAGCAGCTTTAGCGGGGGGGATTACGAGCAGTACTTC. Complete variable domain (other parts from reference TRBV7-2 and TRBJ2-7): GAGVSQSPSNKVTEKGKDVELRCDPISGHTALYWYRQSLGQGLEFLIYFQGNSAPDKSGLPSDRFSAERTGGSVSTLTIQRTQQEDSAVYLCASSFSGGDYEQYFGPGTRLTVT.

J is TRBJ2-5 and V is TRBV20-1, with 7 bases lining up with TRBD2. The V gene end was trimmed by 1 base and the J gene end by 3 bases; junction bases not matched to a gene: 11. Germline-derived CDR1 and CDR2 are DFQATT and SNEGSKA (reference sequence). The CDR3 loop spans 16 amino acids. This chain's CDR3 is CSARVWGEGFEETQYF. CDR3 sequence (DNA): TGCAGTGCTAGAGTTTGGGGGGAGGGATTTGAAGAGACCCAGTACTTC.

The CDR3 is CAISGPSSGGTGELFF. CDR3 sequence (DNA): TGTGCCATCAGTGGGCCTTCTAGCGGGGGCACCGGGGAGCTGTTTTTT. The chain employs TRBV10-3 and TRBJ2-2; 10 positions agree with TRBD2. CDR3 size: 16 residues. V lost 4 bases and J lost 4; bases outside the gene matches: 6. Germline V gene sequence: CDR1 ENHRY, CDR2 SYGVKD.